Presented here are 7 T cell receptor beta chains from one specimen sequenced in a study of monozygotic twins with inflammatory bowel disease. Reanalyzing the 5' RACE reads, TCRdb keeps one entry per CDR3 protein, without DNA. The sample table includes nearly 450,000 distinct CDR3 sequences. Sequenced material: blood. These receptors came from a human donor with ulcerative colitis or Crohn's disease, or a healthy co-twin of an affected twin (not recorded which).

The chain has TRBV3-1 and TRBJ2-1; TCRdb's D gene call, TRBD2, goes unchecked for lack of DNA. Germline values: CDR1 LGHDT, CDR2 YNNKEL (reference sequence). The CDR3 covers 17 residues. CDR3: CASSQAHSGLAGGEQFF.

This chain links TRBV20-1 with TRBJ2-1; TCRdb proposes TRBD1, but this gene call is untestable without DNA. Germline V gene sequence: CDR1 DFQATT, CDR2 SNEGSKA (reference sequence). There are 16 residues in the CDR3. The chain's CDR3 is CSARINKGRGYNEQFF.

V gene TRBV27 combines with J gene TRBJ1-1; TCRdb's D gene call, TRBD1, goes unchecked for lack of DNA. The CDR3 contains 13 residues. Germline CDR1 reads MNHEY; CDR2 reads SMNVEV (reference sequence). CDR3 sequence: CASRPGENTEAFF.

The chain joins TRBV6-5 to TRBJ1-5; TCRdb indicates TRBD1, and absent DNA this call remains unverified. The CDR3 runs 16 residues. The germline V gene encodes CDR1 MNHEY and CDR2 SVGAGI. The CDR3 reads CASSFRQGNSNQPQHF.

J is TRBJ1-3 and V is TRBV29-1; TCRdb names TRBD1, which stays unverified in the absence of DNA. The CDR3 runs 13 residues. Germline CDR1 and CDR2: SQVTM and ANQGSEA. The CDR3 is CSARQGAGNTIYF.

The rearrangement uses TRBV12-3 or TRBV12-4 and TRBJ1-3. CDR3 length equals 16 residues. This CDR3 is CASSLAPGATGNTIYF.

This sequence joins TRBV30 and TRBJ2-7; no DNA is available, so the TRBD1 call from TCRdb remains unchecked. The CDR3 is 15 amino acids. Germline V gives CDR1 GTSNPN, CDR2 SVGIG (reference sequence). The CDR3 region is CAWSGIGTGSYEQYF.